The T cell receptor (beta chain) described here comes from a study of blood T cell repertoires in COVID-19 (dated by TCRdb to 2018 to 2021). For the study in its entirety: Collaborator samples came from the United States, Italy and Spain and covered acute and convalescent phases of COVID-19. A freely available public database, intended as a resource for researchers studying the immune response to SARS-CoV-2, is where the repertoires were released. The prospective study material was composed of cDNA or gDNA derived from T cells, B-cell-depleted T cells, or PBMCs. The dataset comprised deeply sampled blood TCRbeta repertoires from subjects exposed to, actively infected with, or recovered from COVID-19. HLA class I and class II types, where available, came from metadata supplied by the sample provider rather than from assay-based typing. The samples were drawn from two sources: the first 160 participants of the ongoing ImmuneRACE study, and 950 to 1,500 subjects contributed by 6 global collaborators. Sample metadata almost always included a de-identified subject ID, COVID-19 status, age in years and sex.

The paper's findings and limits, for the study overall: How much clinical and demographic metadata was included differed by source and by participant, and the metadata was provided uncurated.

Inclusive of the bounding cysteine and phenylalanine, the CDR3 is 14 residues long. This entry keeps only the CDR3 DNA: 42 bases, framed from base 1. V is reduced by 6 bases and J by 2 bases, leaving a spacing of 11 bases between them. CDR1 and CDR2 are read off the germline V gene as LGHNT and FRNRAP. Whole blood was collected in K2EDTA tubes by collaborating institutions according to the institutions' own protocols. Collaborator samples were shipped for TCRbeta analysis as frozen whole blood, isolated PBMCs, or DNA extracted from either sample type. TCRbeta CDR3 regions were amplified from genomic DNA by means of the immunoSEQ Assay, a bias-controlled multiplex PCR. For the original study's pipeline: The number of nucleated cells in each sample was estimated by amplification of reference gene primers within the assay. To quantify the absolute abundance of each unique TCRbeta CDR3 rearrangement, sequence reads were collapsed and filtered. For each sample, productive Simpson clonality was calculated as the square root of Simpson's diversity index across productive rearrangements. TCRdb re-hosts the immuneACCESS table, in-frame sequences only. Its copies lack some clones; in the studies checked, an unresolved V gene accounts for under half of them, and the cause for the rest is not known. D and trimming were read from the DNA, whereas the V and J calls and clone size are those reported in that table. Present in this sample are hundreds of thousands of clones, 87% of which were seen just once. Around 3% of the sample is held by the ten biggest clonotypes.

In the case of this clone: Its binding antigen is unknown. Nothing much larger sits one base from this clone, and base qualities are not available.

The V and J segments used are TRBV12-5 and TRBJ1-5; the D gene is perhaps TRBD1, on 5 matching bases. Sequencing used peripheral blood. The receptor was derived from a man aged 18 to 30 with active or convalescent COVID-19. The bases read TGTGCTAGTGGCCGGGGGGAACGCAATCAGCCCCAGCATTTT. It is translated as CASGRGERNQPQHF.